The rows below give T cell receptor beta chains drawn from one sample of a study of OX40 agonist ivuxolimab in advanced cancers. Clones were sequenced by immunoSEQ multiplex PCR, and TCRdb holds only the in-frame ones, with some missing. The sample has 69,000 or so clones; around 82% are singletons. Sequencing used CD4+ or CD8+ T cells sorted from blood, obtained in a trial of the OX40 agonist ivuxolimab. These receptors were obtained from an adult with an advanced solid tumor such as melanoma, head and neck, liver or kidney cancer. Each CDR3 is given with its conserved first and last residue. A D gene is named only where the DNA matches it firmly. Size is stated for part of the rows, as once, few or many counts, or as a class when the clone is expanded.

d_gene: -
j_gene: TRBJ2-2
abundance: -
v_gene: TRBV5-1
CDR3aa: CASSLGILAALNTGELFF
CDR3nt: TGCGCCAGCAGCTTGGGAATCTTGGCGGCTCTGAACACCGGGGAGCTGTTTTTT

d_gene: -
j_gene: TRBJ1-2
abundance: once
v_gene: TRBV7-2
CDR3aa: CASSSRTTLYGYTF
CDR3nt: TGTGCCAGCAGCTCGCGGACAACTCTCTATGGCTACACCTTC

d_gene: -
j_gene: TRBJ1-6
abundance: -
v_gene: TRBV27
CDR3aa: CASRFGTVYNSPLHF
CDR3nt: TGTGCCAGCAGATTTGGGACGGTTTATAATTCACCCCTCCACTTT

d_gene: -
j_gene: TRBJ2-7
abundance: few
v_gene: TRBV5-1
CDR3aa: CASSLDGSYEQYF
CDR3nt: TGCGCCAGCAGCTTGGACGGAAGCTACGAGCAGTACTTC

d_gene: -
j_gene: TRBJ2-5
abundance: -
v_gene: TRBV7-9
CDR3aa: CASSFVGIQETQYF
CDR3nt: TGTGCCAGCAGCTTCGTAGGGATCCAAGAGACCCAGTACTTC

d_gene: -
j_gene: TRBJ2-3
abundance: -
v_gene: TRBV21-1
CDR3aa: CASSKERLPWASGSADTQYF
CDR3nt: -

d_gene: -
j_gene: TRBJ1-2
abundance: -
v_gene: TRBV11-2
CDR3aa: CASSLTRGGAYGYTF
CDR3nt: TGTGCCAGCAGCTTAACTAGGGGCGGAGCTTATGGCTACACCTTC

d_gene: TRBD2
j_gene: TRBJ2-5
abundance: -
v_gene: TRBV7-3
CDR3aa: CASSPTGGETQYF
CDR3nt: TGTGCCAGCAGCCCGACGGGGGGAGAGACCCAGTACTTC

d_gene: -
j_gene: TRBJ2-1
abundance: -
v_gene: TRBV20-1
CDR3aa: CSAPRQDEQFF
CDR3nt: TGCAGTGCTCCCCGACAGGATGAGCAGTTCTTC

d_gene: TRBD2
j_gene: TRBJ2-5
abundance: -
v_gene: TRBV18
CDR3aa: CASSPPSLAGVDGETQYF
CDR3nt: TGTGCCAGCTCACCACCAAGTCTAGCGGGAGTCGATGGTGAGACCCAGTACTTC

d_gene: TRBD2
j_gene: TRBJ2-7
abundance: -
v_gene: TRBV7-9
CDR3aa: CASSLVAGSNYEQYF
CDR3nt: TGTGCCAGCAGCTTAGTAGCGGGGTCGAACTACGAGCAGTACTTC

d_gene: -
j_gene: TRBJ2-5
abundance: -
v_gene: TRBV5-8
CDR3aa: CASSSTSSGETQYF
CDR3nt: TGTGCCAGCAGTTCAACTAGTTCGGGAGAGACCCAGTACTTC

d_gene: -
j_gene: TRBJ2-5
abundance: -
v_gene: TRBV5-1
CDR3aa: CASSPGQQQETQYF
CDR3nt: TGCGCCAGCAGCCCTGGACAGCAGCAAGAGACCCAGTACTTC

d_gene: -
j_gene: TRBJ2-7
abundance: -
v_gene: TRBV6-1
CDR3aa: CASSEAPGTGYEQYF
CDR3nt: TGTGCCAGCAGTGAAGCGCCGGGAACCGGTTACGAGCAGTACTTC

d_gene: -
j_gene: TRBJ1-2
abundance: -
v_gene: TRBV4-1
CDR3aa: CASSPLQGSDYGYTF
CDR3nt: TGCGCCAGCAGCCCACTACAGGGATCCGACTATGGCTACACCTTC

d_gene: -
j_gene: TRBJ2-7
abundance: -
v_gene: TRBV6-1
CDR3aa: CASSDGQWQYF
CDR3nt: TGTGCCAGCAGTGACGGACAGTGGCAGTACTTC

d_gene: TRBD1
j_gene: TRBJ1-2
abundance: -
v_gene: TRBV10-3
CDR3aa: CAARGDRGNYGYTF
CDR3nt: TGTGCCGCAAGGGGGGACAGGGGAAACTATGGCTACACCTTC

d_gene: -
j_gene: TRBJ1-2
abundance: -
v_gene: TRBV28
CDR3aa: CASNTNYGYTF
CDR3nt: TGTGCCAGCAACACGAACTATGGCTACACCTTC

d_gene: TRBD1
j_gene: TRBJ1-2
abundance: -
v_gene: TRBV5-4
CDR3aa: CASSLPLGTGAGGYTF
CDR3nt: TGTGCCAGCAGCTTGCCTTTAGGGACAGGGGCTGGAGGCTACACCTTC

d_gene: TRBD1
j_gene: TRBJ1-1
abundance: -
v_gene: TRBV27
CDR3aa: CASSFASGTGGTEAFF
CDR3nt: TGTGCCAGCAGTTTCGCTTCCGGGACAGGGGGCACTGAAGCTTTCTTT

d_gene: TRBD2
j_gene: TRBJ2-7
abundance: -
v_gene: TRBV4-2
CDR3aa: CASSQDHGASGGLGSYEQYF
CDR3nt: TGTGCCAGCAGCCAAGATCATGGGGCTAGCGGGGGGCTAGGCTCCTACGAGCAGTACTTC

d_gene: TRBD2
j_gene: TRBJ2-7
abundance: -
v_gene: TRBV6-1
CDR3aa: CASTGLAGDYEQYF
CDR3nt: TGTGCCAGCACGGGACTAGCGGGGGACTACGAGCAGTACTTC

d_gene: -
j_gene: TRBJ2-1
abundance: -
v_gene: TRBV5-1
CDR3aa: CASSLGTTSSYNEQFF
CDR3nt: TGCGCCAGCAGCTTGGGGACAACAAGCTCCTACAATGAGCAGTTCTTC

d_gene: TRBD2
j_gene: TRBJ2-7
abundance: -
v_gene: TRBV15
CDR3aa: CATSKEAGATYEQYF
CDR3nt: TGTGCCACCAGCAAAGAAGCGGGGGCAACCTACGAGCAGTACTTC

d_gene: -
j_gene: TRBJ1-1
abundance: -
v_gene: TRBV11-2
CDR3aa: CASSLVEGTEAFF
CDR3nt: TGTGCCAGCAGCTTAGTCGAGGGCACTGAAGCTTTCTTT

d_gene: -
j_gene: TRBJ1-2
abundance: -
v_gene: TRBV5-6
CDR3aa: CASSLWGPSSGYTF
CDR3nt: TGTGCCAGCAGCTTGTGGGGCCCGAGCTCTGGCTACACCTTC

d_gene: TRBD1
j_gene: TRBJ1-6
abundance: -
v_gene: TRBV28
CDR3aa: CASTSGQGTSPLHF
CDR3nt: TGTGCCAGCACCTCGGGACAGGGGACTTCACCCCTCCACTTT

d_gene: TRBD2
j_gene: TRBJ2-7
abundance: -
v_gene: TRBV5-6
CDR3aa: CASSSGLAGAYEQYF
CDR3nt: TGTGCCAGCAGCTCGGGACTAGCGGGAGCCTACGAGCAGTACTTC

d_gene: -
j_gene: TRBJ2-2
abundance: -
v_gene: TRBV7-2
CDR3aa: CASSLAGELFF
CDR3nt: TGTGCCAGCAGCTTGGCCGGGGAGCTGTTTTTT

d_gene: TRBD1
j_gene: TRBJ2-3
abundance: -
v_gene: TRBV11-2
CDR3aa: CASSREGPGQGSDTQYF
CDR3nt: TGTGCCAGCAGCCGCGAGGGGCCGGGACAGGGCTCAGATACGCAGTATTTT

d_gene: -
j_gene: TRBJ2-7
abundance: -
v_gene: TRBV5-1
CDR3aa: CASSPRGMGSYEQYF
CDR3nt: TGCGCCAGCAGCCCGAGGGGGATGGGATCCTACGAGCAGTACTTC

d_gene: -
j_gene: TRBJ1-2
abundance: once
v_gene: TRBV5-8
CDR3aa: CASSLHMGGRNYGYTF
CDR3nt: TGTGCCAGCAGCTTGCATATGGGGGGGAGAAACTATGGCTACACCTTC

d_gene: TRBD2
j_gene: TRBJ2-7
abundance: -
v_gene: TRBV19
CDR3aa: CASSINLAGGLQYF
CDR3nt: TGTGCCAGTAGTATTAACCTAGCGGGTGGGCTGCAGTACTTC

d_gene: -
j_gene: TRBJ1-2
abundance: -
v_gene: TRBV7-9
CDR3aa: CASSLGGGNGYTF
CDR3nt: TGTGCCAGCAGCTTAGGAGGGGGTAATGGCTACACCTTC

d_gene: -
j_gene: TRBJ2-1
abundance: -
v_gene: TRBV5-4
CDR3aa: CASSISGSSYNEQFF
CDR3nt: TGTGCCAGCAGCATTAGCGGAAGCTCCTACAATGAGCAGTTCTTC

d_gene: TRBD2
j_gene: TRBJ2-7
abundance: -
v_gene: TRBV11-2
CDR3aa: CASSTGTSPYEQYF
CDR3nt: TGTGCCAGCAGCACAGGGACTAGTCCCTACGAGCAGTACTTC

d_gene: -
j_gene: TRBJ1-3
abundance: -
v_gene: TRBV5-6
CDR3aa: CASSLWTSSGNTIYF
CDR3nt: TGTGCCAGCAGCTTGTGGACATCCTCTGGAAACACCATATATTTT

d_gene: -
j_gene: TRBJ1-6
abundance: -
v_gene: TRBV9
CDR3aa: CASSPMGGLNSPLHF
CDR3nt: TGTGCCAGCAGCCCGATGGGAGGGCTAAATTCACCCCTCCACTTT

d_gene: TRBD1
j_gene: TRBJ2-2
abundance: -
v_gene: TRBV6-6
CDR3aa: CASSSGTGGTGELFF
CDR3nt: TGTGCCAGCAGTTCCGGGACAGGGGGCACCGGGGAGCTGTTTTTT

d_gene: -
j_gene: TRBJ2-7
abundance: -
v_gene: TRBV25-1
CDR3aa: CASSEGLIAYEQYF
CDR3nt: TGTGCCAGCAGTGAAGGTCTGATAGCCTACGAGCAGTACTTC

d_gene: -
j_gene: TRBJ1-1
abundance: -
v_gene: TRBV28
CDR3aa: CASSLNPLNTEAFF
CDR3nt: TGTGCCAGCAGCCTGAATCCCCTGAACACTGAAGCTTTCTTT

d_gene: TRBD1
j_gene: TRBJ2-2
abundance: -
v_gene: TRBV5-6
CDR3aa: CASSMTGVETGELFF
CDR3nt: TGTGCCAGCAGCATGACAGGGGTGGAGACCGGGGAGCTGTTTTTT

d_gene: TRBD2
j_gene: TRBJ2-7
abundance: medium-sized
v_gene: TRBV28
CDR3aa: CASSLTERLAGNYEQYF
CDR3nt: TGTGCCAGCAGTTTAACCGAGAGACTAGCGGGAAACTACGAGCAGTACTTC

d_gene: TRBD1
j_gene: TRBJ2-7
abundance: -
v_gene: TRBV7-9
CDR3aa: CASSFRQGSYEQYF
CDR3nt: TGTGCCAGCAGCTTTCGACAGGGGTCCTACGAGCAGTACTTC

d_gene: -
j_gene: TRBJ1-6
abundance: -
v_gene: TRBV6-5
CDR3aa: CASSYSGMDINSPLHF
CDR3nt: TGTGCCAGCAGTTACTCAGGCATGGATATTAATTCACCCCTCCACTTT

d_gene: -
j_gene: TRBJ1-2
abundance: -
v_gene: TRBV9
CDR3aa: CASSVATGFDYGYTF
CDR3nt: TGTGCCAGCAGCGTAGCTACAGGGTTTGACTATGGCTACACCTTC

d_gene: -
j_gene: TRBJ2-5
abundance: -
v_gene: TRBV18
CDR3aa: CASSPGGETQYF
CDR3nt: TGTGCCAGCTCACCAGGAGGGGAGACCCAGTACTTC

d_gene: TRBD2
j_gene: TRBJ2-7
abundance: -
v_gene: TRBV14
CDR3aa: CASSPIAGGPSEQYF
CDR3nt: TGTGCCAGCAGCCCCATAGCGGGAGGGCCTAGCGAGCAGTACTTC

d_gene: -
j_gene: TRBJ1-2
abundance: -
v_gene: TRBV28
CDR3aa: CASSFIGGRLGLTYGYTF
CDR3nt: TGTGCCAGCAGTTTTATCGGGGGCAGGCTAGGCCTTACCTATGGCTACACCTTC

d_gene: -
j_gene: TRBJ2-7
abundance: -
v_gene: TRBV9
CDR3aa: CASSPRYGEQYF
CDR3nt: TGTGCCAGCAGCCCTCGCTACGGCGAGCAGTACTTC

d_gene: -
j_gene: TRBJ1-2
abundance: -
v_gene: TRBV6-5
CDR3aa: CASSYSSRDGGYGYTF
CDR3nt: TGTGCCAGCAGTTACTCGAGTCGGGACGGGGGCTATGGCTACACCTTC